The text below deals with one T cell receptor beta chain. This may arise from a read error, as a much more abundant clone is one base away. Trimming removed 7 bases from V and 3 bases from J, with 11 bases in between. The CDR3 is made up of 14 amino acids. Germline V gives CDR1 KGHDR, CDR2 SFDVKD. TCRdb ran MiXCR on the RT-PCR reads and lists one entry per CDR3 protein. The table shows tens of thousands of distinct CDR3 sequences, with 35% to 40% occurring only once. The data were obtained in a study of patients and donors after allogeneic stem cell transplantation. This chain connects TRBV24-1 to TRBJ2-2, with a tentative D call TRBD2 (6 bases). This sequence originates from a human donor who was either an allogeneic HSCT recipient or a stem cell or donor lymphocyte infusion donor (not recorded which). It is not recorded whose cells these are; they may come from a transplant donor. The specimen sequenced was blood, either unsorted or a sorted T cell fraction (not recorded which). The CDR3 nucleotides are TGTGCCACCAGAGGGTCTAGCGACACCGGGGAGCTGTTTTTT. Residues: CATRGSSDTGELFF.